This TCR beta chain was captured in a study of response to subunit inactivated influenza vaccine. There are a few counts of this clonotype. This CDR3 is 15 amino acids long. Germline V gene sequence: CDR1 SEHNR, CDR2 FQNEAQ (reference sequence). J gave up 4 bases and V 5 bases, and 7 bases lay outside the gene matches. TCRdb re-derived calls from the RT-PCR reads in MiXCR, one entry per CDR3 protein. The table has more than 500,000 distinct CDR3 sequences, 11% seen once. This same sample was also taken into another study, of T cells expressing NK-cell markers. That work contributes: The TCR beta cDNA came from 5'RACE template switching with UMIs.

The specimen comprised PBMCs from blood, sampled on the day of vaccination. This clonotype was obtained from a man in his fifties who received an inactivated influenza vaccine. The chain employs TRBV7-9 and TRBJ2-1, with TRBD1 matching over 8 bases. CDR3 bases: TGTGCCAGCAGCCCGTTAGGGACAGGTTACAATGAGCAGTTCTTC. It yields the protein CASSPLGTGYNEQFF.